The 15 T cell receptor beta chains presented below share a single source sample, sequenced in a study of tumor-infiltrating lymphocytes in primary liver carcinoma. TCR beta cDNA came from about 500 ng total RNA, primed with a constant-region primer. ARM-PCR was slightly modified, and three nested multiplex PCR rounds with it gave rise to the TCR beta libraries. It was with TRBV1-TRBV30 forward primers and a C-beta reverse primer that the first two PCR rounds were run, at approximately 10 cycles each. TCRdb used MiXCR to reprocess the multiplex PCR reads, holding one entry per CDR3 protein. The profile shows about 20,000 distinct CDR3 sequences, roughly 80% of them singletons. Co-extracting RNA and DNA was done with roughly 17-32 mg of unsorted bulk tissue as input. The sequenced sample was liver tumor tissue from sampling region 4. Described subset: tumor region T4, right-lateral pole. These receptors came from a woman in her twenties or thirties with primary liver carcinoma and hepatitis B virus infection.

This clonotype was counted a single time. Because it lacks the conserved phenylalanine or tryptophan at the end, this CDR3 is likely a read error. This chain connects TRBV12-3 or TRBV12-4 to TRBJ2-3; no firm D call. V was cut by 5 bases and J by 11 bases, with 29 bases left in between. The length of the CDR3 is 17 residues. The CDR3 nucleotides read TGTGCCAGCAGTCCCCTCCTAGGACCACAAAGCACAGAAATGCAGTATTAT. Translation: CASSPLLGPQSTEMQYY.

The CDR3 is CASNSLRKEQYF. The CDR3, as DNA: TGTGCCAGCAACTCCCTTAGGAAGGAACAGTACTTC. This chain connects TRBV11-2 to TRBJ2-7; D is undetermined. The CDR3 runs to 12 residues. V dropped 7 bases and J dropped 10 bases, with 17 bases sitting between them. The germline CDR1 and CDR2 sequences are SGHAT and FQNNGV.

The chain links TRBV11-1 to TRBJ2-2; possible D gene TRBD2, 6 bases. The CDR3 totals 16 residues. V shed 5 bases and J shed 6 bases, with 19 bases lying between them. The germline V gene has CDR1 SGHAT and CDR2 FQDESV (reference sequence). This CDR3 reads CASSRVITGVSGELFF. CDR3 nucleotides: TGTGCCAGCAGCAGGGTCATAACGGGAGTGTCCGGGGAGCTGTTTTTT.

This clonotype came up many times. The chain is built from TRBV20-1 and TRBJ1-2; maybe TRBD1 (5 bases). V lost 5 bases, J lost 4 bases, and 17 bases lay in between. Germline V gene sequence: CDR1 DFQATT, CDR2 SNEGSKA (reference sequence). The CDR3 has 14 amino acids. DNA for the CDR3: TGCAGTGCTGTCCGGGACCGTCGCTTCTATGGCTACACCTTC. Its translation: CSAVRDRRFYGYTF.

Regarding this clonotype: The junction departs from germline at one end; a sequencing error may be responsible. The genes are TRBV10-3 and TRBJ2-5, with D unresolved. This CDR3 comprises 15 residues. Per germline, CDR1 ENHRY and CDR2 SYGVKD. The CDR3 loop reads CAISESANRQETQYF. The DNA of the CDR3 is TGTGCCATTAGTGAATCGGCTAACAGACAAGAGACCCAGTACTTC.

The J gene is TRBJ2-3, the V gene TRBV11-2, with D tentatively TRBD1 or TRBD2 (5 bases each). Trimming cost V 5 bases and J 7 bases, with 22 bases left between them. Germline CDR1 SGHAT, CDR2 FQNNGV. The CDR3 spans 16 residues. CDR3 protein: CASSRTQRGRGYTQYF. In DNA form, the CDR3 reads TGTGCCAGCAGCCGGACGCAACGGGGAAGGGGATATACGCAGTATTTT.

V usage is TRBV9 and J usage is TRBJ2-1, with TRBD2 as a possible D gene (7 bases). V gave up 4 bases and J gave up 7 bases, with 24 bases separating them. This CDR3 is built from 17 residues. Germline CDR1 is SGDLS and CDR2 is YYNGEE. The CDR3 sequence is CASSRTGRRENVNEQFF. The CDR3 DNA follows: TGTGCCAGCAGCCGAACAGGGAGGCGGGAGAATGTAAATGAGCAGTTCTTC.

On this clonotype itself: A read error may account for a junction end that differs from germline. The chain has TRBV7-9 and TRBJ2-1; 10 positions match TRBD2. The germline gives CDR1 SEHNR, CDR2 FQNEAQ (reference sequence). This CDR3 spans 15 amino acids. DNA of the CDR3: TGTGCCATCAGCCACGGACTAGCGGCGGGGGGTGAGCAGTTCTTC. It is translated as CAISHGLAAGGEQFF.

A remark on this clonotype: Compared with germline, one end of the junction differs, possibly owing to a read error. The rearrangement uses TRBV4-3 and TRBJ2-7, with TRBD2 matching 7 bases. Germline CDR1 is LGHNA and CDR2 is YSLEER. CDR3 size: 18 residues. The CDR3 protein is CASSQAVTGGRISYKQYF. CDR3 sequence (DNA): TGCGCCAGCAGCCAAGCTGTGACGGGGGGTCGCATTAGCTACAAGCAGTACTTT.

Ten or more counts support this clonotype. One end of the junction does not line up with germline, which may come from a read error. V and J are TRBV25-1 and TRBJ1-2; 8 nucleotides align to TRBD1. Per the germline V gene, CDR1 is MGHDK and CDR2 is SYGVNS. This CDR3 has 13 residues. The DNA for the CDR3 is TGTGCCAGCAGTGAACAGGGGGCGAATGGCTGCACCTTC. The encoded protein is CASSEQGANGCTF.

For this clonotype: At one of its ends the junction is not consistent with the germline gene, which may arise from a read error. V gene TRBV28 combines with J gene TRBJ2-1; 8 bases are shared with TRBD2. Germline CDR1 and CDR2: MDHEN and SYDVKM. CDR3 length: 15 residues. In nucleotides, the CDR3 is TGTGCCAGCAGTTTCGTGGTAGCGGGAAGCAATGAGCAGCTCTTC. Encoded protein: CASSFVVAGSNEQLF. The full variable domain, its missing parts supplied by reference TRBV28 and TRBJ2-1, is DVKVTQSSRYLVKRTGEKVFLECVQDMDHENMFWYRQDPGLGLRLIYFSYDVKMKEKGDIPEGYSVSREKKERFSLILESASTNQTSMYLCASSFVVAGSNEQLFGPGTRLTVL.

This clonotype was seen once. CDR3 DNA sequence: TGTGCCAGCAGCCGTGTAGGGAGGGGTGGCTACACCTTC. Its translation is CASSRVGRGGYTF. The V call is TRBV14, the J call TRBJ1-2; weak D call: TRBD1 (5 bases). The CDR3 is 13 amino acids. Germline assignment: CDR1 SGHDN and CDR2 FVKESK. V was cut by 4 bases and J by 7 bases, with 13 bases left in between.

As concerns this clonotype: An end of the junction differs from the germline gene, which may be a read error. V and J are TRBV12-3 or TRBV12-4 and TRBJ2-7; D is undetermined. The CDR3 is 13 amino acids. The DNA of the CDR3 is TGTGCCAACAGCCCTCCCATAGGTTACGAGCAATACTTC. Its protein product is CANSPPIGYEQYF.

Comment on this clonotype: The junction does not match germline at one end; this may be a read error. The chain uses TRBV6-5 and TRBJ2-2, with a tentative D call TRBD1 (5 bases). The CDR3 covers 15 residues. Germline CDR1 MNHEY, CDR2 SVGAGI. CDR3 sequence reads: CASNPRSGFTGELFF. The DNA for the CDR3 is TGTGCAAGCAATCCGCGGTCAGGGTTCACCGGGGAGCTGTTTTTT.

Concerning this clonotype itself: One end of the junction varies from germline; a read error may be responsible. The chain couples TRBV11-2 to TRBJ2-5, with D possibly matching TRBD2 (6 bases). Germline values: CDR1 SGHAT, CDR2 FQNNGV. There are 14 residues in the CDR3. CDR3 coding DNA: TGTGTCAGCAGCTTCCCGGGGAGCTGGGAGGCCCATTACTTC. It encodes CVSSFPGSWEAHYF.